What follows are 4 T cell receptor beta chains derived from one specimen sequenced in a study of CD8+CD57+ T cells in acquired aplastic anemia. According to the study, genomic DNA was the template for TCR beta VDJ and CDR3 profiling. A single record per CDR3 protein comes from TCRdb applying MiXCR to the reads. The data contain fewer than 200,000 distinct CDR3 sequences, about 60% of them singletons. The specimen sequenced was sorted CD4+, CD8+, or CD8+CD57+ T cells (not recorded which) from PBMCs. These receptors all stem from a human donor in good health.

The genes are TRBV24-1 and TRBJ1-6; D is uncertain. The CDR3 totals 12 residues. V was pared by 3 bases and J by 9 bases, with 5 bases between. Per germline, CDR1 KGHDR and CDR2 SFDVKD. The CDR3 spells CATSDAGSPLHF. The DNA of the CDR3 is TGTGCCACCAGTGATGCCGGTTCACCCCTCCACTTT.

This clonotype showed up just a few times. This chain links TRBV29-1 with TRBJ2-7, with TRBD1 matching over 8 bases. The CDR3 has 14 residues. Germline V gene lookup returns CDR1 SQVTM and CDR2 ANQGSEA. Unmatched junction bases numbered 4, after V lost 1 base and J lost 2 bases. The CDR3 bases are TGCAGCGTTGAAGGGACAGGGAAACCCTACGAGCAGTACTTC. Protein: CSVEGTGKPYEQYF.

This clonotype came up a few times. The conserved phenylalanine or tryptophan is not found at the CDR3 terminus, so this likely reflects a read error. The limits of the CDR3 on the DNA are not certain, so only TCRdb's listed CDR3 is given. The V and J genes are TRBV7-9 and TRBJ2-7. CDR1 is SEHNR, CDR2 FQNEAQ, per germline (reference sequence). The CDR3 totals 8 residues, both ends included. CDR3 residues: CASSPNPG.

V and J are TRBV6-1 and TRBJ2-7; D is ambiguous. This CDR3 spans 13 amino acids. Per germline, CDR1 MNHNS and CDR2 SASEGT. The ends were cut back, 9 bases at V and 2 bases at J, with 14 bases in the middle. CDR3 amino acids: CASSSAPAYEQYF. CDR3 coding DNA: TGTGCCAGTAGCTCCGCCCCCGCCTACGAGCAGTACTTC.